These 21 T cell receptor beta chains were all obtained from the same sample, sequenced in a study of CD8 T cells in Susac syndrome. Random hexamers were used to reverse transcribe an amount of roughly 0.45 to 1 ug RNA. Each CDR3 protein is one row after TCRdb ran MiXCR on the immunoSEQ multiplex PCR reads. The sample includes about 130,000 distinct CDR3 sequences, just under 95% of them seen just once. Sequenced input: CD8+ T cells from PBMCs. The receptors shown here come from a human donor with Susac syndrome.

The CDR3 here is CASSLDGYQYQETQYF. The DNA of the CDR3 is TGTGCCAGCAGCTTAGATGGGTATCAGTACCAAGAGACCCAGTACTTC. V and J are TRBV11-2 and TRBJ2-5; D unresolved. V was cut by 0 bases and J by 0 bases, with 11 bases left in between. The CDR3 runs 16 residues. Germline-derived CDR1 and CDR2 are SGHAT and FQNNGV.

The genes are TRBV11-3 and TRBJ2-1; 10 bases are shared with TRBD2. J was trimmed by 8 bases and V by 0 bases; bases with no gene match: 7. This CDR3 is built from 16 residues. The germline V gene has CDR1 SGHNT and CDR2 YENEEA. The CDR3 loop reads CASSLDLAGDFYEQFF. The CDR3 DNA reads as TGTGCCAGCAGCTTAGATCTAGCGGGAGATTTCTATGAGCAGTTCTTC.

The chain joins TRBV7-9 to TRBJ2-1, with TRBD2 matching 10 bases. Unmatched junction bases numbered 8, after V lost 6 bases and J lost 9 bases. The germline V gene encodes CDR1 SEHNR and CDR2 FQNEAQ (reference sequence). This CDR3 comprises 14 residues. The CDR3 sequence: CASRGLAGASEQFF. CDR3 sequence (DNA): TGTGCCAGCAGGGGGCTAGCGGGAGCATCTGAGCAGTTCTTC.

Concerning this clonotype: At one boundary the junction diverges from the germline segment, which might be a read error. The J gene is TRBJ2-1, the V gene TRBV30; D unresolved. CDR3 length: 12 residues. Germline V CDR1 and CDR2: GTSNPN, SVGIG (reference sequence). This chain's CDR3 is CAWSDSYNEQFF. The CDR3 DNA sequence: TGTGCCTGGAGTGATTCCTATAATGAGCAGTTCTTC.

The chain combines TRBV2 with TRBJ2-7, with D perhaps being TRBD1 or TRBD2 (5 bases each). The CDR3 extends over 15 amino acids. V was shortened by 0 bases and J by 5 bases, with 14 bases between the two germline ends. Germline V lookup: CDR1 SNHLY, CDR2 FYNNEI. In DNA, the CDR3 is TGTGCCAGCAGTGAAGCGTGGGACGCATTGGACGAGCAGTACTTC. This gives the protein CASSEAWDALDEQYF.

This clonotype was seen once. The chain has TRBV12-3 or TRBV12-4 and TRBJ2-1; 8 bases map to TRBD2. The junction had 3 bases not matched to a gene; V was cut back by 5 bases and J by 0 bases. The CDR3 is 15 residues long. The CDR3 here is CASSKSGSSYNEQFF. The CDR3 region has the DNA TGTGCCAGCAGTAAGAGCGGGAGCTCCTACAATGAGCAGTTCTTC.

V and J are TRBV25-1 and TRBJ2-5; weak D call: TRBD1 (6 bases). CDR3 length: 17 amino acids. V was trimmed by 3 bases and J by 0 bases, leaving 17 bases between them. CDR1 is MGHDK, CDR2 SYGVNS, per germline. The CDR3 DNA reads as TGTGCCAGCAGTGACCCATTATTACAGGGATACCAAGAGACCCAGTACTTC. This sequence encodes CASSDPLLQGYQETQYF.

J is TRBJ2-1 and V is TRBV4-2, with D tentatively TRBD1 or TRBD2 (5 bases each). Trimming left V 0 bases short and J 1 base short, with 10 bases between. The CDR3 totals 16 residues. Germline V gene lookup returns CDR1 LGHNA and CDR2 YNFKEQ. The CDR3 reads CASSQEGERSYNEQFF. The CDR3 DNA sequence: TGTGCCAGCAGCCAAGAGGGGGAGAGGTCCTACAATGAGCAGTTCTTC.

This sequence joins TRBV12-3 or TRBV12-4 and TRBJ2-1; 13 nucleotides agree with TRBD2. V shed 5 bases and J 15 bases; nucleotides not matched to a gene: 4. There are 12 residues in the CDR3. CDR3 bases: TGTGCCAGCAGTACTAGCGGGAGGGCCGGGTTCTTC. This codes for CASSTSGRAGFF.

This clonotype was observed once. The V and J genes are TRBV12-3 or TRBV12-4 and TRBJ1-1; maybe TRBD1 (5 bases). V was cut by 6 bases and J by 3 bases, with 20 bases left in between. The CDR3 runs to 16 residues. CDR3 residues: CASSPTGSVGDTEAFF. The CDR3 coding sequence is TGTGCCAGCAGCCCCACCGGAAGTGTGGGGGACACTGAAGCTTTCTTT.

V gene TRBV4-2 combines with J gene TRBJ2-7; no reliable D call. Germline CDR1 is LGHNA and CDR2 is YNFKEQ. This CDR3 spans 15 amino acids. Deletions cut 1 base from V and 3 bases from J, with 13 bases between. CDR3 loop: CASSQVPSQDYEQYF. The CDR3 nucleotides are TGTGCCAGCAGCCAAGTCCCCTCTCAAGACTACGAGCAGTACTTC.

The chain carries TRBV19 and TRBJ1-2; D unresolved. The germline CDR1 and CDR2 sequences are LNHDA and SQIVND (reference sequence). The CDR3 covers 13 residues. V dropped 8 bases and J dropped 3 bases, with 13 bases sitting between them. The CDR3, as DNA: TGTGCCAGTTCATCAATAACGGACTATGGCTACACCTTC. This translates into CASSSITDYGYTF.

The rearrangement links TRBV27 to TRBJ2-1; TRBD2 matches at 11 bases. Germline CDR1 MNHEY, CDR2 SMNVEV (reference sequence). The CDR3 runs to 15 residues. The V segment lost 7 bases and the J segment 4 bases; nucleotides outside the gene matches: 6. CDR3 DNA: TGTGCCAGCACCCCCGGGACTAGCGGTTACAATGAGCAGTTCTTC. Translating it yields CASTPGTSGYNEQFF.

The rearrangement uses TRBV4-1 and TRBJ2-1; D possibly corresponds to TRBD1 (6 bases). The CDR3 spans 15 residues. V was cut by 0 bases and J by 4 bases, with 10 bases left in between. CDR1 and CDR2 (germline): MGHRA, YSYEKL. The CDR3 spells CASSQEHRAYNEQFF. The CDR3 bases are TGCGCCAGCAGCCAAGAACACAGGGCATACAATGAGCAGTTCTTC.

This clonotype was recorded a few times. The CDR3 region is CASSFGDTEAFF. The CDR3 bases are TGTGCCAGCAGCTTCGGCGACACTGAAGCTTTCTTT. This chain connects TRBV5-4 to TRBJ1-1; no reliable D call. The CDR3 covers 12 residues. Trimming shortened V by 2 bases and J by 3 bases, and 5 bases separated the two germline ends. Germline CDR1 SGHNT, CDR2 YYREEE (reference sequence).

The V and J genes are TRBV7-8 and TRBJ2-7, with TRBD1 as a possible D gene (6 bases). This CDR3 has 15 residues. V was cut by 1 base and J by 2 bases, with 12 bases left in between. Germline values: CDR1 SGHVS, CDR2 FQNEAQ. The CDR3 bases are TGTGCCAGCAGCTTAGGTGGGCAGGGGCCCTACGAGCAGTACTTC. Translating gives CASSLGGQGPYEQYF.

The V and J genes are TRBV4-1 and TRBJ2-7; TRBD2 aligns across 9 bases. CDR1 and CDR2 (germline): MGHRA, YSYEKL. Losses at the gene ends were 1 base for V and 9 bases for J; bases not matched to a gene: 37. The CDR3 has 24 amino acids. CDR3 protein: CASSQGPARYKAREGPLQTGGQYF. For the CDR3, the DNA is TGCGCCAGCAGCCAAGGCCCAGCCCGGTATAAAGCGCGGGAGGGCCCATTGCAGACTGGCGGGCAGTACTTC.

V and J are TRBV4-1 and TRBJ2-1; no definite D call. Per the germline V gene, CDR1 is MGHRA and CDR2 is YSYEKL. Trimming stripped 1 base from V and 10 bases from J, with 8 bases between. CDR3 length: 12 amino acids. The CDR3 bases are TGCGCCAGCAGCCAAGGAGCATTGGAGCAGTTCTTC. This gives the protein CASSQGALEQFF.

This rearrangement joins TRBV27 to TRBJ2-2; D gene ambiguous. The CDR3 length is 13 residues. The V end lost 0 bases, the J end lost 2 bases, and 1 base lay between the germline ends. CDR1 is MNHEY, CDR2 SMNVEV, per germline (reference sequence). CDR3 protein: CASSLSNTGELFF. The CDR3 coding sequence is TGTGCCAGCAGTTTATCTAACACCGGGGAGCTGTTTTTT.

The DNA of the CDR3 is TGTGCCAGTACAGGGTCCGAGACCCAGTACTTC. This sequence encodes CASTGSETQYF. The gene calls are TRBV19 and TRBJ2-5; tentatively, D is TRBD1 (5 bases). This CDR3 region has 11 residues. Trimming took 7 bases from V and 5 from J, leaving 8 bases between them. Germline V CDR1 and CDR2: LNHDA, SQIVND (reference sequence).

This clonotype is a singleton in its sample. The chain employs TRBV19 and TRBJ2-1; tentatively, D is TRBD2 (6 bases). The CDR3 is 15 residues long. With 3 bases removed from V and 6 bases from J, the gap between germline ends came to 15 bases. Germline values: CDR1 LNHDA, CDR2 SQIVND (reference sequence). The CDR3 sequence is CASSISLTEGNEQFF. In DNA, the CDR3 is TGTGCCAGTAGTATCTCATTGACGGAGGGCAATGAGCAGTTCTTC.